This TCR beta chain originates from a study of T cell clonality in common variable immunodeficiency. The CDR3 runs to 13 residues. Germline CDR1 reads SGHTA; CDR2 reads FQGNSA. With 5 bases removed from V and 1 base from J, the gap between germline ends came to 8 bases. Repertoires were generated with immunoSEQ multiplex PCR, while TCRdb's copy carries only in-frame clones and drops some. This sample comprises 30,000 to 40,000 clones, none seen once only. This clone was counted many times. The CDR3 extends 3 residues past the end of the read, so its final part is completed from the germline J gene. Heparinized whole blood, roughly 4.5 to 8 ml, came from each donor.

The chain is built from TRBV7-2 and TRBJ1-2; D uncertain. This TCR was recovered from a person aged 18-70 years in good health. Material for sequencing was peripheral blood mononuclear cells. CDR3 bases read: TGTGCCAGCAGCCCGTTCGGTAACTATGGC. Translation: CASSPFGNYG. The complete CDR3 sequence is CASSPFGNYGYTF.